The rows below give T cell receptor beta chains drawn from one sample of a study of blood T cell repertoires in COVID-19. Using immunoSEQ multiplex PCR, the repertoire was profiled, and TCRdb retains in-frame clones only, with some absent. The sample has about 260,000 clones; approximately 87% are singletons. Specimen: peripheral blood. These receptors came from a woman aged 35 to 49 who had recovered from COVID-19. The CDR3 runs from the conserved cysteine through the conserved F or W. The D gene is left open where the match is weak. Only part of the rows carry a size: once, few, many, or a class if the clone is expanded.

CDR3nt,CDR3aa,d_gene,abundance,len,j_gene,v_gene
TGTGCCAGCAGCACCGCCAGTCTCCACACAGATACGCAGTATTTT,CASSTASLHTDTQYF,-,-,15,TRBJ2-3,TRBV5-4
TGTGCCAGCAGCTTGAGGGGGACAGGGGAAGGCTACACCTTC,CASSLRGTGEGYTF,TRBD1,-,14,TRBJ1-2,TRBV7-9
TGTGCCAGCAGTAGCCGGGGGGCGTACAATGAGCAGTTCTTC,CASSSRGAYNEQFF,-,-,14,TRBJ2-1,TRBV2
TGTGCCAGCAGCCGGACCGGGACAGTTCGATATGGCTACACCTTC,CASSRTGTVRYGYTF,TRBD1,few,15,TRBJ1-2,TRBV5-4
TGTGCCAGCAGCGGTAGGGGGCGCCCCTATGGCTACACCTTC,CASSGRGRPYGYTF,TRBD1,-,14,TRBJ1-2,TRBV9
TGCGCCAGCAGCTCGTATCGCCCCACAGACTACCCCCAGAATACGCAGTATTTT,CASSSYRPTDYPQNTQYF,-,-,18,TRBJ2-3,TRBV5-1
TGCGCCAGCAGCTTGTTGGCAGGGGGCTACGGGGAGCTGTTTTTT,CASSLLAGGYGELFF,TRBD1,-,15,TRBJ2-2,TRBV5-1
TGTGCCAGCAGTGTCTTCGGACAGGGTGGGAACGAGCAGTACTTC,CASSVFGQGGNEQYF,TRBD1,-,15,TRBJ2-7,TRBV2
TGTGCCAGCAGCCGGGGACAGGGGGGAGATACGCAGTATTTT,CASSRGQGGDTQYF,TRBD1,-,14,TRBJ2-3,TRBV9
TGTGCCAGCAGCCTCGCTCGGGACTCGAACACCGGGGAGCTGTTTTTT,CASSLARDSNTGELFF,-,-,16,TRBJ2-2,TRBV11-2
TGTGCCAGCAGCTTAGGGGGGAGCGGCCGGGATGGCTACACCTTC,CASSLGGSGRDGYTF,-,-,15,TRBJ1-2,TRBV13
TGTGCCAGCAGCCACAGGGGAGGTAGCACTGAAGCTTTCTTT,CASSHRGGSTEAFF,TRBD1,-,14,TRBJ1-1,TRBV6-2/TRBV6-3
TGTGCCAGCAGCCCCGACATCCCGTGGGGCTACACCTTC,CASSPDIPWGYTF,-,-,13,TRBJ1-2,TRBV7-9
-,CASSEVFGEGETQYF,-,-,15,TRBJ2-5,TRBV6-1
TGTGCCAGCAGAGGGACAGGGGACGAAAAACTGTTTTTT,CASRGTGDEKLFF,TRBD1,-,13,TRBJ1-4,TRBV27
TGTGCCAGCAGCTTGGCCCGACAGGGAGAAAAACTGTTTTTT,CASSLARQGEKLFF,TRBD1,-,14,TRBJ1-4,TRBV5-5
TGTGCCAGCAGCTCCACCGGCAGGGTGAACTATGGCTACACCTTC,CASSSTGRVNYGYTF,-,-,15,TRBJ1-2,TRBV9
TGTGCCAGCTCCCGAGAGACAGGGGAAGAGACCCAGTACTTC,CASSRETGEETQYF,TRBD1,-,14,TRBJ2-5,TRBV18
TGTGCCAGAAGCTTGGACGGTAATCAGCCCCAGCATTTT,CARSLDGNQPQHF,-,few,13,TRBJ1-5,TRBV5-3
TGTGCCAGTACAAAAGGCAGGGCGAATCAGCCCCAGCATTTT,CASTKGRANQPQHF,-,-,14,TRBJ1-5,TRBV19
TGTGCCAGCAGCTTCGGGGGGGCAGATACGCAGTATTTT,CASSFGGADTQYF,TRBD2,-,13,TRBJ2-3,TRBV5-6
TGTGCCAGCAGGACCACAGGGGAAACTTACTATGGCTACACCTTC,CASRTTGETYYGYTF,TRBD1,-,15,TRBJ1-2,TRBV27
TGTGCCAGCAGTTTATCGGGCGCGGGGGGGCCCCCTGATACGCAGTATTTT,CASSLSGAGGPPDTQYF,TRBD2,-,17,TRBJ2-3,TRBV27
TGTGCCAGCAGCCTAGGGACTTCCGGAAGGGCTGAAGCTTTCTTT,CASSLGTSGRAEAFF,-,-,15,TRBJ1-1,TRBV6-6
TGTGCCAGCAGCTTCGGACAGGGGGCTATTAGGGAGACCCAGTACTTC,CASSFGQGAIRETQYF,TRBD1,-,16,TRBJ2-5,TRBV7-9
TGTGCCAGCAGCAAAGCCGGACAGGGGGCGCGGGGCTACACCTTC,CASSKAGQGARGYTF,-,-,15,TRBJ1-2,TRBV21-1
TGTGCCAACCAGCCCCTACAGGGCCGGGCCACTGAAGCTTTCTTT,CANQPLQGRATEAFF,-,-,15,TRBJ1-1,TRBV7-2
TGTGCCAGCGGCGGACAGGCGAATAGGGCTTTCTTT,CASGGQANRAFF,TRBD1,-,12,TRBJ1-1,TRBV5-5
TGTGCCAGCAGTGAAACAGGGGCACCCTATGGCTACACCTTC,CASSETGAPYGYTF,TRBD1,-,14,TRBJ1-2,TRBV6-1
TGTGCCAGCAGCGCAACAGGGATCCCTAACTATGGCTACACCTTC,CASSATGIPNYGYTF,-,-,15,TRBJ1-2,TRBV9
TGTGCCACCAGCAGTGGGGCGACCTCCTACGAGCAGTACTTC,CATSSGATSYEQYF,-,-,14,TRBJ2-7,TRBV15
TGTGCCAGCAGATTACAGGGGGCACGAGAAAAACTGTTTTTT,CASRLQGAREKLFF,TRBD1,-,14,TRBJ1-4,TRBV6-5
TGTGCCAGCAGCGAAGGGCCCGAGACAGGGGGGGAGACCCAGTACTTC,CASSEGPETGGETQYF,TRBD1,-,16,TRBJ2-5,TRBV9
TGCGCCAGCAGCCGGACAATCGGGGAGACCCAGTACTTC,CASSRTIGETQYF,-,-,13,TRBJ2-5,TRBV4-3
TGTGCCAGCAGCTTGGGGGCCAGGACACAAGAGACCCAGTACTTC,CASSLGARTQETQYF,-,-,15,TRBJ2-5,TRBV5-4
TGTGCCAGCAGTTTCCCCTCCCTCAGCCTCTCGGGAGGCTACACCTTC,CASSFPSLSLSGGYTF,-,-,16,TRBJ1-2,TRBV28
TGCGCCAGCCCGCGGGGGGACAGGGGAGTCCACGAGCAGTACTTC,CASPRGDRGVHEQYF,TRBD1,-,15,TRBJ2-7,TRBV23-1
TGTGCCAGCAGCGCGAGTCACGCCAAAAACATTCAGTACTTC,CASSASHAKNIQYF,-,once,14,TRBJ2-4,TRBV9
TGTGCCAGCAGCCCACTAGCGGGGGTCTACGAGCAGTACTTC,CASSPLAGVYEQYF,TRBD2,-,14,TRBJ2-7,TRBV11-2
TGTGCCAGCAGTGAACCGGGACAGATAGACTCTGGAAACACCATATATTTT,CASSEPGQIDSGNTIYF,TRBD1,-,17,TRBJ1-3,TRBV6-1
TGTGCCAGCAGTTACCTTAGCGGGTCGAACTACGAGCAGTACTTC,CASSYLSGSNYEQYF,TRBD2,-,15,TRBJ2-7,TRBV6-6
TGTGCCAGTGGGCGGACAGGACCGATTTACGAGCAGTACTTC,CASGRTGPIYEQYF,TRBD1,once,14,TRBJ2-7,TRBV6-5
TGTGCCAGCAGCACCCACGAGGATTTCTACGAGCAGTACTTC,CASSTHEDFYEQYF,-,-,14,TRBJ2-7,TRBV5-4
TGCGCCAGCAGCTTGGAGTCGGTAGCCGAGCAGTACTTC,CASSLESVAEQYF,-,-,13,TRBJ2-7,TRBV5-1
TGTGCCAGCAGGCTGAGACAGGGGGCGCGGGCTAATGAAAAACTGTTTTTT,CASRLRQGARANEKLFF,TRBD1,-,17,TRBJ1-4,TRBV11-2
TGTGCTAGTGGTTTGCCGGGTATCTACGAGCAGTACTTC,CASGLPGIYEQYF,-,-,13,TRBJ2-7,TRBV12-5
TGTGCCACCAGTGATCGGACAGGGCCGAAGTACTTC,CATSDRTGPKYF,TRBD1,-,12,TRBJ2-7,TRBV24-1
TGCGCCAGCAGCTTAAGCCACAGGGATCAGCCCCAGCATTTT,CASSLSHRDQPQHF,-,-,14,TRBJ1-5,TRBV5-1
TGTGCCAGCAGCGGCCGGGACTATTCCATGAACACTGAAGCTTTCTTT,CASSGRDYSMNTEAFF,-,-,16,TRBJ1-1,TRBV9
TGTGCCAGTAGTTACCCCGGGACAGGGAACTATGGCTACACCTTC,CASSYPGTGNYGYTF,TRBD1,-,15,TRBJ1-2,TRBV19
TGTGCCAGTAGTTTTCAGGGGGCGGACGAGCAGTACTTC,CASSFQGADEQYF,TRBD1,few,13,TRBJ2-7,TRBV19